The rows below give T cell receptor beta chains drawn from one sample of a study of identical twins. TCRdb re-called the 5' RACE reads through MiXCR, storing one row per CDR3 protein. The sample has around 1.7 million distinct CDR3 sequences, under 35% seen once; the top ten hold about 0.3%. The sample was cord blood. Every receptor here comes from a newborn girl in good health. Each CDR3 is given with its conserved first and last residue. Fields, in order: clone size, V gene, J gene, D gene, CDR3 protein, CDR3 DNA. A D gene is named only where the DNA matches it firmly. Only part of the rows carry a size: once, few, many, or a class if the clone is expanded.

clone_size: .
v_call: TRBV20-1
j_call: TRBJ2-7
d_call: TRBD2
cdr3_aa: CSARDQASGRDDYEQYF
cdr3_nt: TGCAGTGCTAGAGATCAGGCTAGCGGGAGGGACGACTACGAGCAGTACTTC

clone_size: few
v_call: TRBV12-3/TRBV12-4
j_call: TRBJ1-5
d_call: TRBD1
cdr3_aa: CASSRTGVYSNQPQHF
cdr3_nt: TGTGCCAGCAGCCGCACAGGGGTTTATAGCAATCAGCCCCAGCATTTT

clone_size: .
v_call: TRBV25-1
j_call: TRBJ2-6
d_call: TRBD1
cdr3_aa: CASSATSGQAGANVLTF
cdr3_nt: TGTGCCAGCAGTGCTACATCGGGACAGGCTGGGGCCAACGTCCTGACTTTC

clone_size: .
v_call: TRBV5-6
j_call: TRBJ2-7
d_call: .
cdr3_aa: CASSLYNSGPYNEQYF
cdr3_nt: TGTGCCAGCAGCTTGTATAACAGCGGGCCTTACAATGAGCAGTACTTC

clone_size: few
v_call: TRBV20-1
j_call: TRBJ2-1
d_call: TRBD2
cdr3_aa: CSATGLAGGYNEQFF
cdr3_nt: TGCAGTGCTACCGGACTAGCGGGGGGGTACAATGAGCAGTTCTTC

clone_size: few
v_call: TRBV2
j_call: TRBJ2-5
d_call: .
cdr3_aa: CASSDPGQLIETRYF
cdr3_nt: TGTGCCAGCAGTGACCCCGGACAGCTCATCGAGACCCGGTACTTC

clone_size: .
v_call: TRBV25-1
j_call: TRBJ2-3
d_call: .
cdr3_aa: CASSLTGTDFPDTQYF
cdr3_nt: TGTGCCAGCAGCCTGACCGGGACGGACTTCCCAGATACGCAGTATTTT

clone_size: few
v_call: TRBV29-1
j_call: TRBJ1-5
d_call: TRBD1
cdr3_aa: CSVQGGRNQPQHF
cdr3_nt: TGCAGCGTTCAGGGGGGACGCAATCAGCCCCAGCATTTT

clone_size: .
v_call: TRBV2
j_call: TRBJ2-3
d_call: .
cdr3_aa: CANRMTTSTDTQYF
cdr3_nt: TGTGCCAACAGAATGACTACTAGCACAGATACGCAGTATTTT

clone_size: few
v_call: TRBV20-1
j_call: TRBJ2-7
d_call: TRBD2
cdr3_aa: CSARVPVLSGRRTRTYEQYF
cdr3_nt: TGCAGTGCTAGAGTTCCCGTCCTTAGCGGGAGGAGGACGAGGACCTACGAGCAGTACTTC

clone_size: .
v_call: TRBV29-1
j_call: TRBJ2-5
d_call: TRBD2
cdr3_aa: CSVEGRLATQETQYF
cdr3_nt: TGCAGCGTTGAAGGCCGACTAGCGACCCAAGAGACCCAGTACTTC

clone_size: .
v_call: TRBV4-1
j_call: TRBJ2-1
d_call: TRBD2
cdr3_aa: CASSQDNWRGGVYNEQFF
cdr3_nt: TGCGCCAGCAGCCAAGATAATTGGCGCGGGGGGGTCTACAATGAGCAGTTCTTC

clone_size: few
v_call: TRBV12-3/TRBV12-4
j_call: TRBJ2-1
d_call: TRBD2
cdr3_aa: CASRRRTSEFTYNEQFF
cdr3_nt: TGTGCCAGCAGACGGAGGACTAGCGAGTTTACCTACAATGAGCAGTTCTTC

clone_size: few
v_call: TRBV7-9
j_call: TRBJ1-4
d_call: .
cdr3_aa: CASSPTGGIGEKLFF
cdr3_nt: TGTGCCAGCAGCCCCACCGGGGGGATCGGCGAAAAACTGTTTTTT

clone_size: few
v_call: TRBV20-1
j_call: TRBJ1-2
d_call: .
cdr3_aa: CSARPRAGLGNYGYTF
cdr3_nt: TGCAGTGCTAGGCCCCGAGCAGGCCTGGGGAACTATGGCTACACCTTC

clone_size: .
v_call: TRBV28
j_call: TRBJ2-7
d_call: .
cdr3_aa: CASTSSIRFRTYEQYF
cdr3_nt: TGTGCCAGCACCTCCTCGATAAGGTTCAGGACCTACGAGCAGTACTTC

clone_size: .
v_call: TRBV7-2
j_call: TRBJ1-4
d_call: .
cdr3_aa: CASGGGVATNEKLFF
cdr3_nt: TGTGCCAGCGGTGGGGGGGTTGCAACTAATGAAAAACTGTTTTTT

clone_size: .
v_call: TRBV15
j_call: TRBJ2-3
d_call: TRBD2
cdr3_aa: CATSRDIERFGRLIDTQYF
cdr3_nt: TGTGCCACCAGCAGAGACATCGAACGGTTCGGGAGGTTAATAGATACGCAGTATTTT